These T cell receptor beta chains were read from a single sample in a study of OX40 agonist ivuxolimab in advanced cancers. Assay used: immunoSEQ multiplex PCR; TCRdb lists only in-frame clones, some missing. The sample includes some 70,000 clones, approximately 90% of them seen just once. This sample comprised CD4+ or CD8+ T cells sorted from blood, obtained in a trial of the OX40 agonist ivuxolimab. These receptors were collected from an adult with an advanced solid tumor such as melanoma, head and neck, liver or kidney cancer. Both conserved end residues are part of each CDR3. D genes are given only for firm matches.

j_call d_call v_call cdr3_aa cdr3_nt
TRBJ1-5 TRBD1 TRBV10-3 CATKGQGAFSTSQPQHF TGTGCCACCAAGGGACAGGGGGCCTTTTCTACCAGTCAGCCCCAGCATTTT
TRBJ2-7 . TRBV11-2 CASSDRRQGSQQYF TGTGCCAGCAGCGACCGCCGGCAAGGTTCTCAGCAGTACTTC
TRBJ1-4 . TRBV29-1 CSVGGMANEKLFF TGCAGCGTTGGGGGGATGGCTAATGAAAAACTGTTTTTT
TRBJ2-3 . TRBV5-4 CASSTPSRSDTQYF TGTGCCAGCAGCACTCCTAGCAGGTCAGATACGCAGTATTTT
TRBJ2-7 TRBD1 TRBV2 CASNRQGGSYEQYF TGTGCCAGCAACCGACAGGGGGGGTCCTACGAGCAGTACTTC
TRBJ1-1 . TRBV30 CAWSLNTEAFF TGTGCCTGGAGCTTGAACACTGAAGCTTTCTTT
TRBJ1-6 . TRBV5-4 CASSLGGGNNSPLHF TGTGCCAGCAGCTTGGGAGGGGGTAACAATTCACCCCTCCACTTT
TRBJ2-5 TRBD1 TRBV30 CAWENRGSKYRGQETQYF TGTGCCTGGGAGAATAGGGGTTCAAAATACAGGGGACAAGAGACCCAGTACTTC
TRBJ2-2 TRBD2 TRBV2 CASSESASGNTGELFF TGTGCCAGCAGTGAATCAGCTAGCGGGAACACCGGGGAGCTGTTTTTT
TRBJ2-6 . TRBV10-2 CASSETRQSVGANVLTF TGCGCCAGCAGTGAAACCCGACAGTCGGTGGGGGCCAACGTCCTGACTTTC
TRBJ2-7 TRBD1 TRBV6-1 CASSGTGFNEQYF TGTGCCAGCAGCGGGACAGGGTTCAACGAGCAGTACTTC
TRBJ2-3 TRBD2 TRBV6-5 CASSVGGAVQDTQYF TGTGCCAGCAGCGTCGGGGGGGCCGTTCAGGATACGCAGTATTTT
TRBJ2-2 TRBD2 TRBV29-1 CSVGLAGGVNTGELFF TGCAGCGTGGGACTAGCGGGAGGGGTGAACACCGGGGAGCTGTTTTTT
TRBJ1-1 . TRBV30 CAWSPRADTEAFF TGTGCCTGGAGCCCCCGGGCAGACACTGAAGCTTTCTTT
TRBJ1-5 . TRBV6-1 CAIQEGDQPQHF TGTGCCATCCAAGAGGGAGATCAGCCCCAGCATTTT
TRBJ2-2 . TRBV2 CASSRGKNTGELFF TGTGCCAGCAGCCGCGGGAAGAACACCGGGGAGCTGTTTTTT
TRBJ1-1 . TRBV5-5 CASSLMAGGGNTEAFF TGTGCCAGCAGCTTGATGGCAGGTGGGGGGAACACTGAAGCTTTCTTT
TRBJ1-1 . TRBV15 CATSRVGQGLTEAFF TGTGCCACCAGCAGAGTAGGGCAGGGGCTAACTGAAGCTTTCTTT
TRBJ2-1 . TRBV5-1 CASSLARNEQFF TGCGCCAGCAGCTTGGCACGCAATGAGCAGTTCTTC
TRBJ1-1 . TRBV19 CASSIDRPEEAFF TGTGCCAGTAGTATAGATCGTCCGGAGGAAGCTTTCTTT
TRBJ2-5 . TRBV19 CASSIGVGSKQQETQYF TGTGCCAGTAGTATCGGGGTCGGCAGTAAGCAGCAAGAGACCCAGTACTTC
TRBJ1-1 TRBD1 TRBV7-9 CASSIGTGAPEAFF TGTGCCAGCAGCATCGGGACAGGGGCTCCTGAAGCTTTCTTT